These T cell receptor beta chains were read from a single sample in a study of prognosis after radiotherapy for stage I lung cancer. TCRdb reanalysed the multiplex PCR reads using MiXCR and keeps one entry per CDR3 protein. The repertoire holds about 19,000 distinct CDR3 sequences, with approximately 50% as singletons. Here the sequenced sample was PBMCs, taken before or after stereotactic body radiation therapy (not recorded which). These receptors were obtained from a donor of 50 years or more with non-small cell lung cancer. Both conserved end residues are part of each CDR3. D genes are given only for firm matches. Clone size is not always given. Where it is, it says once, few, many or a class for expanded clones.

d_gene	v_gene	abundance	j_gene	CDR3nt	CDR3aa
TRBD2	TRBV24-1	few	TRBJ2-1	TGTGCCTCCTGGACTAGCGGTTTGGAAGAGCAGTTCTTC	CASWTSGLEEQFF
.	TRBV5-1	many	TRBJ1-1	TGCGCCAGCAGCTTGGCCTTTATTCATGCAGGGAACACTGAAGCTTTCTTT	CASSLAFIHAGNTEAFF
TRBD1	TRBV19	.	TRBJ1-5	TGTGCCACTAGCAGACAGGGGGAGGGTAGCAATCAGCCCCAGCATTTT	CATSRQGEGSNQPQHF
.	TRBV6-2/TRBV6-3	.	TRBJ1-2	TGTGCCAGCAGTTACTCGGGGACCGATGGCTACACCTTC	CASSYSGTDGYTF
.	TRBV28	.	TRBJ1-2	TGTGCCAGCAGCTTTGGGGGGCCAAGGGACTATGGCTACACCTTC	CASSFGGPRDYGYTF
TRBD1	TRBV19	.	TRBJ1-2	TGTGCCAGTAGTATGTATGCCAGGGGGCGAAGTGGCTACACCTTC	CASSMYARGRSGYTF
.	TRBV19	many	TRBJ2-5	TGTGCCAGTAGTCGGGGAACAATGCAAGAGACCCAGTACTTC	CASSRGTMQETQYF
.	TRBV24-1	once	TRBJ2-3	TGTGCCACCAGTGATTCTCGGGGTGGAGATACGCAGTATTTT	CATSDSRGGDTQYF
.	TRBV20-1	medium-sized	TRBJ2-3	TGCAGTGCTAGAAACGGCGCCAGCCCCACAGATACGCAGTATTTT	CSARNGASPTDTQYF
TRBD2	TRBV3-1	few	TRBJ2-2	TGTGCCAGCAGTCGGACTAGCGGGAGTGTCACCGGGGAGCTGTTTTTT	CASSRTSGSVTGELFF
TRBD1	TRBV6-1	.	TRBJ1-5	TGTGCCAGCAGACGGGACAGCGACATCAATCAGCCACAGCATTTT	CASRRDSDINQPQHF
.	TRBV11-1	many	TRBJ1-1	TGTGCCAGCAGCTTAGCGGGACGTGGGGCTGAAGCTTTCTTT	CASSLAGRGAEAFF
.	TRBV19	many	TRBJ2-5	TGTGCCAGTAGTAATATGGGGTACCGAGAGACCCAGTACTTC	CASSNMGYRETQYF
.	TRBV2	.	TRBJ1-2	TGTGCCAGCAGGTATACATCAGCCAACTATGGCTACACCTTC	CASRYTSANYGYTF
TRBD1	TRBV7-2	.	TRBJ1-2	TGTGCCAGCAGCTCCCAGGGGGTCGGTTCCTATGGCTACACCTTC	CASSSQGVGSYGYTF
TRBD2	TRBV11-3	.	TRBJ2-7	TGTGCCAGCAGCTTCGGACTAGCGGTGTACGAGCAGTACTTC	CASSFGLAVYEQYF
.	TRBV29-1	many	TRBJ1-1	TGCAGCGTACAGGTCATGAACACTGAAGCTTTCTTT	CSVQVMNTEAFF
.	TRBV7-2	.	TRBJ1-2	TGTGCCAGCAGCTTTGGGTTAAACGGCTATGGCTACACCTTC	CASSFGLNGYGYTF
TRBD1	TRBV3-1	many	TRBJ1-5	TGTGCCAGCAGCCGTGGACAGGGCCAGCCCCAGCATTTT	CASSRGQGQPQHF
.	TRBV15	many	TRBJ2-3	TGTGCCACCAGCAGAGATCCTGGTGATACGCAGTATTTT	CATSRDPGDTQYF
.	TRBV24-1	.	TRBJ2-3	TGTGCCACCAGTGAGACCACAGATACGCAGTATTTT	CATSETTDTQYF